This T cell receptor beta chain was identified during a study of pediatric ulcerative colitis. V was shortened by 4 bases and J by 3 bases, with 11 bases between the two germline ends. Germline CDR1 is SNHLY and CDR2 is FYNNEI. The CDR3 sequence is 14 residues long. Study findings and constraints: Two rectal CDR3 clonotypes occurred in all ulcerative colitis patients.

Sequencing was at survey level. Sequencing depth was up to 500,000 reads per sample. Assay: immunoSEQ multiplex PCR; the TCRdb copy retains only in-frame clones and omits some. The table includes some 15,000 clones, roughly four fifths detected once. Concerning this clone: Its antigen is as yet unknown.

One to two pinch biopsies were taken from the rectum during colonoscopy. The J gene is TRBJ2-3, the V gene TRBV2; D gene unclear. The origin of this receptor is a boy younger than 18 who was a control in a study of pediatric ulcerative colitis. Sample: gut tissue. The DNA for the CDR3 is TGTGCCAGCAGTGTAGATAAAAATACAGATACGCAGTATTTT. Protein product: CASSVDKNTDTQYF.